The entry below describes one TCR beta chain. Its ends do not fully match the called genes, so a read error is possible. The data stem from a study of blood T cell repertoires in COVID-19. Sequenced by immunoSEQ multiplex PCR; TCRdb stores in-frame clones only, minus some. This sample has 650,000 to 800,000 clones, with just under 90% found just once. This CDR3 has 11 residues. The germline V gene encodes CDR1 SGHRS and CDR2 YFSETQ. Sequenced sample: peripheral blood. The V and J genes are TRBV5-1 and TRBJ1-2; 7 bases align to TRBD1. This TCR was recovered from a woman between 18 and 30 years old with acute or convalescent COVID-19. Written as DNA, the CDR3 is TGCGCCAGCAGCTTGGGGACAGGAAAGTTTTTC. Amino acids: CASSLGTGKFF.